This T cell receptor beta chain derives from a study of T-cell reconstitution after alpha-beta-depleted transplantation in children. With 4 bases clipped from V and 7 bases from J, the junction kept 12 bases outside the gene matches. CDR3 length equals 16 residues. CDR1 and CDR2 (germline): LGHNA, YNFKEQ. In this sample, this clonotype turned up many times. As it was prepared, the TCRbeta library received unique molecular identifiers. Via MiXCR, TCRdb re-called the PCR reads, giving one row per CDR3 protein. The profile covers about 460,000 distinct CDR3 sequences, with around 12% appearing a single time and roughly 5.4% taken by the ten largest.

The input for sequencing was PBMCs from the stem cell graft donor, taken from the stem cell graft. This TCR was recovered from a human donor who donated a stem cell graft to a child with combined immunodeficiency. This chain joins TRBV4-2 and TRBJ2-1; 8 bases are a match to TRBD2. CDR3 in amino acids: CASSRTAGGLDNEQFF. In DNA, the CDR3 is TGTGCCAGCAGCCGAACGGCGGGGGGCTTAGATAATGAGCAGTTCTTC.